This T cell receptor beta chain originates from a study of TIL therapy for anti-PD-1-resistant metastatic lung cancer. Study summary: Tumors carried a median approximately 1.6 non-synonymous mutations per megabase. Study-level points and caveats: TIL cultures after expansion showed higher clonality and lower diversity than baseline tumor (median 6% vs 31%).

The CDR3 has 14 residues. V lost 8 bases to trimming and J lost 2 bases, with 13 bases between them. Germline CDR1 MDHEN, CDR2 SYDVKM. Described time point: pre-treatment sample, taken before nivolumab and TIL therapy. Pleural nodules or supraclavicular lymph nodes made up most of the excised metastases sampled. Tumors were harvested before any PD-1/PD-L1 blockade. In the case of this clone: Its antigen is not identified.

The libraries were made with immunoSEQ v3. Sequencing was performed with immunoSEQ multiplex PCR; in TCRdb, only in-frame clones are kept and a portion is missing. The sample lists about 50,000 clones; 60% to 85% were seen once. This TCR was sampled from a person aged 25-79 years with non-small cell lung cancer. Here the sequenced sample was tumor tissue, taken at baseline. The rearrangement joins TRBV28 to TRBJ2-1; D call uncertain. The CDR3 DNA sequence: TGTGCCAGCTGTCTTCCTCTTCCCTACAATGAGCAGTTCTTC. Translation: CASCLPLPYNEQFF.